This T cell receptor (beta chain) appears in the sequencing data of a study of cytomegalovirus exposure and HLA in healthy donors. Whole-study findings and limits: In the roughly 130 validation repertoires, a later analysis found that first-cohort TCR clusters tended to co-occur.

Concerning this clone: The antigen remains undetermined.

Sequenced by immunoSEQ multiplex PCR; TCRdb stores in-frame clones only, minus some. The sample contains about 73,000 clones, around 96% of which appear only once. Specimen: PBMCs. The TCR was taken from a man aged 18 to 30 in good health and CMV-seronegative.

CDR3 nucleotide sequence: TGTGCCAGCAGTTCAACCGGGACAGGGGCAGATACGCAGTATTTT. Protein sequence: CASSSTGTGADTQYF. The chain combines TRBV27 with TRBJ2-3; 10 bases align to TRBD1. Germline V gene sequence: CDR1 MNHEY, CDR2 SMNVEV (reference sequence). The CDR3 is 15 amino acids. Trimming at V came to 4 bases and at J to 4 bases, leaving 5 bases not matched to a gene.